The T cell receptor beta chain under discussion was sequenced for a study of cytomegalovirus exposure and HLA in healthy donors. Whole-study findings and limits: Confirmation in vitro established that a few CMV-associated chains were specific for CMV antigens.

The PCR contained 60 Vbeta and 13 Jbeta primers. Assay used: immunoSEQ multiplex PCR; TCRdb lists only in-frame clones, some missing. Its table lists under 200,000 clones. Of note for this clone: Its antigen is not identified.

The sequenced sample consisted of PBMCs. The sequence came from a man between 25 and 39 years old in good health and CMV-seronegative.

CDR3 sequence reads: CASSSNPEAYNEQFF. In DNA form, the CDR3 reads TGTGCCAGCAGCTCCAACCCGGAGGCGTACAATGAGCAGTTCTTC. The chain links TRBV9 to TRBJ2-1; weak D call: TRBD2 (5 bases). The V end was cut by 4 bases, the J end by 4 bases, with 15 bases between. The CDR3 is 15 amino acids. The V gene's germline CDR1 is SGDLS and CDR2 YYNGEE.